These 17 T cell receptor beta chains originate from one sample sequenced in a study of T cells in Graves' hyperthyroidism and ophthalmopathy (dated by TCRdb to about 2019). Library preparation used multiplex PCR. The listed sequencing device is Illumina HiSeq 2000. The TCR beta CDR3 regions were amplified from RNA transcripts. The first round of RT-PCR for the TCR CDR3 was performed with the HTBI primer set and the Qiagen OneStep RT-PCR kit. TCRdb trimmed public reads at Q25 via fastp, called clones via MiXCR and kept in-frame beta chains. Entries are consolidated by CDR3 protein sequence, retaining the most common genes and DNA. This sample gives 650,000 to 750,000 distinct CDR3 sequences in total; 14% of them show up just once. The top ten constitute roughly 10% of the sample. Input material: blood. The source of these receptors is a woman aged 18-29 years with Graves' hyperthyroidism.

This clonotype was seen many times. The chain employs TRBV6-4 and TRBJ1-2, with TRBD1 identical over 7 bases. V lost 6 bases, J lost 7 bases, and 11 bases stayed unmatched. CDR1 MRHNA and CDR2 SNTAGT come from the germline V gene. This CDR3 is 14 amino acids long. The CDR3 nucleotides are TGTGCCAGCAGCACTAAAACAGGGGTTGGTGGCTACACCTTC. Its translation: CASSTKTGVGGYTF.

This clonotype has a handful of counts. V usage is TRBV14 and J usage is TRBJ2-1; D unresolved. The length of the CDR3 is 17 residues. V lost 0 bases and J 1 base, leaving 13 bases between the germline ends. Germline loops: CDR1 SGHDN, CDR2 FVKESK. The CDR3 DNA reads TGTGCCAGCAGCCAAGATATGTGGCGGATATCCTACAATGAGCAGTTCTTC. This encodes CASSQDMWRISYNEQFF.

This clonotype appeared many times. The chain couples TRBV20-1 to TRBJ2-7; D is possibly TRBD2 (6 bases). This CDR3 contains 14 residues. Germline values: CDR1 DFQATT, CDR2 SNEGSKA (reference sequence). V lost 0 bases and J 2 bases, leaving 11 bases between the germline ends. The CDR3 is CSARDSRTTYEQYF. The CDR3, as DNA: TGCAGTGCTAGAGATTCTCGGACTACCTACGAGCAGTACTTC.

This clonotype was observed at least ten times. The gene calls are TRBV27 and TRBJ1-5, with D unresolved. Per germline, CDR1 MNHEY and CDR2 SMNVEV (reference sequence). V dropped 4 bases and J dropped 4 bases, with 5 bases sitting between them. The length of the CDR3 is 12 residues. In DNA, the CDR3 is TGTGCCAGCAGTTCCCCTAATCAGCCCCAGCATTTT. Its translation: CASSSPNQPQHF.

The gene calls are TRBV20-1 and TRBJ1-3, with D unclear. Looked up from germline, CDR1 is DFQATT and CDR2 is SNEGSKA (reference sequence). This CDR3 is 14 amino acids long. V lost 5 bases, J lost 0 bases, and 11 bases lay in between. The CDR3 bases are TGCAGTGCTGCCGCGGGGTCCTCTGGAAACACCATATATTTT. Translation: CSAAAGSSGNTIYF.

This clonotype was recorded a few times. The rearrangement joins TRBV9 to TRBJ2-1, with 16 nucleotides matching TRBD2. The germline V gene has CDR1 SGDLS and CDR2 YYNGEE. V shed 0 bases and J 4 bases; nucleotides not matched to a gene: 7. This CDR3 has 19 amino acids. The CDR3 here is CASSVEGLAGGPPYNEQFF. CDR3 DNA: TGTGCCAGCAGCGTAGAGGGACTAGCGGGAGGGCCGCCTTACAATGAGCAGTTCTTC.

This rearrangement joins TRBV4-2 to TRBJ2-2, with 8 bases matching TRBD2. V shed 5 bases, J shed 3 bases, and the junction held 2 bases outside the gene matches. The CDR3 is 14 residues long. Germline CDR1 is LGHNA and CDR2 is YNFKEQ. The CDR3 spells CASSVAGYTGELFF. The CDR3 DNA is TGTGCCAGCAGCGTAGCGGGATACACCGGGGAGCTGTTTTTT.

V gene TRBV5-4 combines with J gene TRBJ2-3; D is ambiguous. Between the trimmed V and J ends, which lost 3 bases and 0 bases, there was a span of 5 bases. This CDR3 has 13 residues. Per germline, CDR1 SGHNT and CDR2 YYREEE (reference sequence). This CDR3 reads CASSWESTDTQYF. The CDR3 coding sequence is TGTGCCAGCAGCTGGGAAAGCACAGATACGCAGTATTTT.

This clonotype has a count of ten or more. The CDR3 here is CASSPTGWSNTEAFF. CDR3 nucleotide sequence: TGTGCCAGTAGCCCGACAGGGTGGTCGAACACTGAAGCTTTCTTT. The chain couples TRBV19 to TRBJ1-1; TRBD1 matches 7 bases. The V and J ends lost 6 bases and 1 base, in that order; junction bases with no gene match: 8. In germline, CDR1 is LNHDA, CDR2 SQIVND (reference sequence). The CDR3 has 15 residues.

The rearrangement uses TRBV10-3 and TRBJ2-2; TRBD1 is a possible D gene (6 bases). The CDR3 extends over 16 amino acids. Per the germline V gene, CDR1 is ENHRY and CDR2 is SYGVKD. The V gene lost 1 base and the J gene lost 7 bases, with 16 bases spanning the gap. CDR3 in DNA: TGTGCCATCAGTGAGTTACAGGGAACTAGAATCGGGGAGCTGTTTTTT. This codes for CAISELQGTRIGELFF.

This clonotype was observed a few times. The rearrangement links TRBV6-1 to TRBJ1-2; D is possibly TRBD1 (5 bases). Germline assignment: CDR1 MNHNS and CDR2 SASEGT. Trimming removed 8 bases at V and 5 bases at J, with 15 bases between. This CDR3 has 13 residues. CDR3 in amino acids: CASQTGTQYGYTF. Here the CDR3 DNA reads TGTGCCAGCCAAACCGGGACCCAGTATGGCTACACCTTC.

The chain employs TRBV27 and TRBJ2-7, with 8 bases identical to TRBD1. Unmatched junction bases numbered 8, after V lost 6 bases and J lost 4 bases. The length of the CDR3 is 14 residues. From germline, CDR1 is MNHEY and CDR2 SMNVEV (reference sequence). In DNA form, the CDR3 reads TGTGCCAGCAGCGGACAGGGTTCGGCATACGAGCAGTACTTC. Amino acids: CASSGQGSAYEQYF.

In this sample, this clonotype turned up a few times. The chain links TRBV5-1 to TRBJ2-7; D is unresolved. V lost 1 base to trimming and J lost 2 bases, with 10 bases between them. Germline assignment: CDR1 SGHRS and CDR2 YFSETQ. This CDR3 spans 14 amino acids. CDR3 loop: CASSLTGPAYEQYF. CDR3 nucleotides: TGCGCCAGCAGCTTGACCGGGCCCGCCTACGAGCAGTACTTC.

This chain uses TRBV7-9 with TRBJ1-1, with D tentatively TRBD1 (6 bases). CDR1 and CDR2 (germline): SEHNR, FQNEAQ (reference sequence). The V and J ends lost 1 base and 4 bases respectively, with 13 bases between them. This CDR3 has 15 residues. Here the CDR3 DNA reads TGTGCCAGCAGCTTAGTGACAGGCGGAGGCACTGAAGCTTTCTTT. This sequence encodes CASSLVTGGGTEAFF. Filled out from reference TRBV7-9 and TRBJ1-1, the complete variable domain reads DTGVSQNPRHKITKRGQNVTFRCDPISEHNRLYWYRQTLGQGPEFLTYFQNEAQLEKSRLLSDRFSAERPKGSFSTLEIQRTEQGDSAMYLCASSLVTGGGTEAFFGQGTRLTVV.

This clonotype was picked up a small number of times. The chain employs TRBV2 and TRBJ1-4, with D uncertain. Trimming took 3 bases from V and 8 from J, leaving 13 bases between them. The CDR3 extends over 14 amino acids. CDR1 and CDR2 from the germline V gene are SNHLY and FYNNEI. The CDR3, as DNA: TGTGCCAGCAGTGAGACCGGGCTCGCGGAAAAACTGTTTTTT. The encoded protein is CASSETGLAEKLFF.

This clonotype was counted at least ten times. The rearrangement joins TRBV2 to TRBJ1-2, with no clear D. V was pared by 10 bases and J by 0 bases, with 15 bases between. The CDR3 totals 14 residues. Germline CDR1 and CDR2: SNHLY and FYNNEI. The CDR3 DNA follows: TGTGCCATGCTCGGAGGCACCTCTAACTATGGCTACACCTTC. It translates to CAMLGGTSNYGYTF.

This clonotype has ten or more counts. This chain joins TRBV13 and TRBJ2-2; D uncertain. Germline-derived CDR1 and CDR2 are PRHDT and FYEKMQ (reference sequence). With 0 bases removed from V and 0 bases from J, the gap between germline ends came to 8 bases. This CDR3 comprises 16 residues. The CDR3 DNA follows: TGTGCCAGCAGCTTAGGGGCACGTTCGAACACCGGGGAGCTGTTTTTT. This encodes CASSLGARSNTGELFF. Supplemented by reference TRBV13 and TRBJ2-2, the full variable domain reads AAGVIQSPRHLIKEKRETATLKCYPIPRHDTVYWYQQGPGQDPQFLISFYEKMQSDKGSIPDRFSAQQFSDYHSELNMSSLELGDSALYFCASSLGARSNTGELFFGEGSRLTVL.